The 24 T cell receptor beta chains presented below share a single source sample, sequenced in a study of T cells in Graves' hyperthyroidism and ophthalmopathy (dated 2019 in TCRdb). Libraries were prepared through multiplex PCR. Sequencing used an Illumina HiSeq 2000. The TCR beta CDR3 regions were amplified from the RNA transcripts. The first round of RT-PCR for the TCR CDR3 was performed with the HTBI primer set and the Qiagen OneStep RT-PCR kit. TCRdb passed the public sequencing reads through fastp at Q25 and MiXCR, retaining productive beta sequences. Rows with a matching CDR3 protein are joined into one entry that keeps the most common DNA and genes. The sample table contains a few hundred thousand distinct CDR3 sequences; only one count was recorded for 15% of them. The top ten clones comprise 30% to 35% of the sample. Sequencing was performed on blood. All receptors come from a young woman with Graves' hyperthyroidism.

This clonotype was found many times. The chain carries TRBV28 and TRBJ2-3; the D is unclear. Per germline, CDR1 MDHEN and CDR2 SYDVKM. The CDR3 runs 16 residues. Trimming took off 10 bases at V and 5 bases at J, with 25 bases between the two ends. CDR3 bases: TGTGCCACCCAACGCCCGCGGCCACACAAGGGAGATACGCAGTATTTT. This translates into CATQRPRPHKGDTQYF.

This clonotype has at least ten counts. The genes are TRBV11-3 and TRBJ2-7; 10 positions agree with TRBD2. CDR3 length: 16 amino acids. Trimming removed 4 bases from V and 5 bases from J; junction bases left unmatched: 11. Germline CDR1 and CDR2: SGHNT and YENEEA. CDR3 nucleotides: TGTGCCAGCAGCTCTAAAAGACTAGCGGGCGTTCACGAGCAGTACTTC. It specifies CASSSKRLAGVHEQYF.

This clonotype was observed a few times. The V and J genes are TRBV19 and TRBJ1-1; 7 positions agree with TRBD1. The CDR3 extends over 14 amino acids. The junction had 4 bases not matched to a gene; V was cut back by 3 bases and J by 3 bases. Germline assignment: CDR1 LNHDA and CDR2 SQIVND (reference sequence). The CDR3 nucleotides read TGTGCCAGTAGTATTGGCAGGGGGTACACTGAAGCTTTCTTT. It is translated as CASSIGRGYTEAFF.

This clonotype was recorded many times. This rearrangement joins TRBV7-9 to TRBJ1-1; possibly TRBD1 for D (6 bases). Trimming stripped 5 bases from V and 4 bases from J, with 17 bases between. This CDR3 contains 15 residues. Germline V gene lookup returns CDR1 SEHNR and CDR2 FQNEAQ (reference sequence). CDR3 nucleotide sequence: TGTGCCAGCAGCCGAACCAGTGGACAGTCCACTGAAGCTTTCTTT. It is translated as CASSRTSGQSTEAFF.

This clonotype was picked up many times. In nucleotides, the CDR3 is TGTGCCAGCAGTGGAAGTTCAGATACGCAGTATTTT. Protein: CASSGSSDTQYF. This chain connects TRBV2 to TRBJ2-3, with D hard to call. Germline V gives CDR1 SNHLY, CDR2 FYNNEI. The CDR3 contains 12 residues. Trimming took off 4 bases at V and 4 bases at J, with 6 bases between the two ends.

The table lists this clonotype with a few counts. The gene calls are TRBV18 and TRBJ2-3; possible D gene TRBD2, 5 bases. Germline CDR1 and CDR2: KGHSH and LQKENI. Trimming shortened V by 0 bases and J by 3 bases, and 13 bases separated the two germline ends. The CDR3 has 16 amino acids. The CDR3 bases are TGTGCCAGCTCACCACCGAGTCGGAGGACTACAGATACGCAGTATTTT. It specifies CASSPPSRRTTDTQYF.

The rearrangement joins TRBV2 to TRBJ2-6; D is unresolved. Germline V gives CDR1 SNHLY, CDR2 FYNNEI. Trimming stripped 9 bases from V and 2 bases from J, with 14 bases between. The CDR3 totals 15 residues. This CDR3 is CASALWRTGANVLTF. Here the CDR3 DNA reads TGTGCCAGTGCCCTCTGGCGCACTGGGGCCAACGTCCTGACTTTC. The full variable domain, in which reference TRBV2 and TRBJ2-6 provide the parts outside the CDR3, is EPEVTQTPSHQVTQMGQEVILRCVPISNHLYFYWYRQILGQKVEFLVSFYNNEISEKSEIFDDQFSVERPDGSNFTLKIRSTKLEDSAMYFCASALWRTGANVLTFGAGSRLTVL.

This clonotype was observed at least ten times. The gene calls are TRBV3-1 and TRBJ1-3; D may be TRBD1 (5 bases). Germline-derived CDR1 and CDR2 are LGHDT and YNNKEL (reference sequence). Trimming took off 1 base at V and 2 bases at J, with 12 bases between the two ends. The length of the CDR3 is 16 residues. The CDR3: CASSQASGNTGNTIYF. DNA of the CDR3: TGTGCCAGCAGCCAAGCCTCAGGGAACACTGGAAACACCATATATTTT.

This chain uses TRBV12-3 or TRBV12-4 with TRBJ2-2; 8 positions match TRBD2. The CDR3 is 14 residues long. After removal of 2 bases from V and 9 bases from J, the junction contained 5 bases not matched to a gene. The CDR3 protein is CASSLSAGVRELFF. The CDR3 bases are TGTGCCAGCAGTTTATCAGCGGGAGTCCGGGAGCTGTTTTTT.

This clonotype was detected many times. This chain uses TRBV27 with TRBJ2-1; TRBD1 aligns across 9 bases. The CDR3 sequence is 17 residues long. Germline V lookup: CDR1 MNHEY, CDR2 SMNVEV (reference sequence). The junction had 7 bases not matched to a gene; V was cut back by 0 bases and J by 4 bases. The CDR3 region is CASSLSGGTGRYNEQFF. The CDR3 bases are TGTGCCAGCAGTTTATCAGGGGGGACAGGGAGATACAATGAGCAGTTCTTC.

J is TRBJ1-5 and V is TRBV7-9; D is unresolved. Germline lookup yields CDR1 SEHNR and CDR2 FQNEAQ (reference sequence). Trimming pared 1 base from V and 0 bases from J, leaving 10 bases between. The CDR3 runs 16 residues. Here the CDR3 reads CASSLDRINSNQPQHF. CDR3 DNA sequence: TGTGCCAGCAGCTTAGACAGAATTAATAGCAATCAGCCCCAGCATTTT.

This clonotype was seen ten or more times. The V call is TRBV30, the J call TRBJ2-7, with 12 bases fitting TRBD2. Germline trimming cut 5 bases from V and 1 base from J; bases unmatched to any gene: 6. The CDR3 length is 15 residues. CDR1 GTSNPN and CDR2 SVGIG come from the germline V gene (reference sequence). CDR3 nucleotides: TGTGCCTGGGCCAGACTAGCGGGGGAATCCTACGAGCAGTACTTC. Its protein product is CAWARLAGESYEQYF.

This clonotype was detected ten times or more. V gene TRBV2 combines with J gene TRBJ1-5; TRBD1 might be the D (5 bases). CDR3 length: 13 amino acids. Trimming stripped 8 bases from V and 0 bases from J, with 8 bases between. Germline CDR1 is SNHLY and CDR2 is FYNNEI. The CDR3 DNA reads TGTGCCAGCCGCAGGGATAGCAATCAGCCCCAGCATTTT. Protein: CASRRDSNQPQHF. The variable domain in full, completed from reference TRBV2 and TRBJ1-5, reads EPEVTQTPSHQVTQMGQEVILRCVPISNHLYFYWYRQILGQKVEFLVSFYNNEISEKSEIFDDQFSVERPDGSNFTLKIRSTKLEDSAMYFCASRRDSNQPQHFGDGTRLSIL.

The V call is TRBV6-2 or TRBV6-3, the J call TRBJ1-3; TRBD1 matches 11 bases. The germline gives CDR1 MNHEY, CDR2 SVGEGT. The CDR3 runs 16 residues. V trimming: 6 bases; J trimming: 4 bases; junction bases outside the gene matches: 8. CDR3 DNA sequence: TGTGCCAGCAGCTTGGGACAGGGGGTCTCCGGAAACACCATATATTTT. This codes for CASSLGQGVSGNTIYF.

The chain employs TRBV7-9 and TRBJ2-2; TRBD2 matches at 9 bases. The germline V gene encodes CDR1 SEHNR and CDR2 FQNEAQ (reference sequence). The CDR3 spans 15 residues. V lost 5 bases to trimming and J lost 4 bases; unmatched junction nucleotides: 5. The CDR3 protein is CASSGGTSPTGELFF. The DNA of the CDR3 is TGTGCCAGCAGCGGCGGGACTAGCCCCACCGGGGAGCTGTTTTTT.

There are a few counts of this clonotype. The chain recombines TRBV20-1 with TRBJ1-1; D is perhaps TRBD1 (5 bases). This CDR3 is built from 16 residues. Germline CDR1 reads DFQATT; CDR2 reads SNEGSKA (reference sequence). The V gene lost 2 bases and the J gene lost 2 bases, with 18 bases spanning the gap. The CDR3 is CSARSSRDFENTEAFF. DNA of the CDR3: TGCAGTGCTAGATCAAGCCGGGACTTCGAAAACACTGAAGCTTTCTTT.

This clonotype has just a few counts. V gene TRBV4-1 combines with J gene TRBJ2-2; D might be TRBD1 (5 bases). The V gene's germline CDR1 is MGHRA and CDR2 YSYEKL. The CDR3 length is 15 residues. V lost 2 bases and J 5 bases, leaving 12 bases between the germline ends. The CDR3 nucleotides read TGCGCCAGCAGCCAACCAACGCAGGGTACCGGGGAGCTGTTTTTT. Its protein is CASSQPTQGTGELFF.

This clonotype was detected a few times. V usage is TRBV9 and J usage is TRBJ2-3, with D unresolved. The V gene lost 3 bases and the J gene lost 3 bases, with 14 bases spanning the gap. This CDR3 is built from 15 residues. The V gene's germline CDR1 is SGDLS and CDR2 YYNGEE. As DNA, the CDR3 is TGTGCCAGCAGCGCCTCTGTTCAGGCGACAGATACGCAGTATTTT. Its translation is CASSASVQATDTQYF.

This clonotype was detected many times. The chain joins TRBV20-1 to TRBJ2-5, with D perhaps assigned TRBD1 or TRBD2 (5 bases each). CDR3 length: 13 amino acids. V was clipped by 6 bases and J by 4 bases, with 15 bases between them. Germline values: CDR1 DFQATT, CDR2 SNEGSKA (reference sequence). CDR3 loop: CSAGDGTLETQYF. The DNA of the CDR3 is TGCAGTGCAGGGGACGGTACGTTAGAGACCCAGTACTTC.

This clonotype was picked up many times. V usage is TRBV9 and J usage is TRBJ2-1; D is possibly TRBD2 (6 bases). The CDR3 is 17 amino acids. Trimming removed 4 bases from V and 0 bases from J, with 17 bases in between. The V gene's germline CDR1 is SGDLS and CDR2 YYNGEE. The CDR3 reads CASSSFPGGSSYNEQFF. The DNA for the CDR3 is TGTGCCAGCAGCTCGTTCCCCGGAGGGAGCTCCTACAATGAGCAGTTCTTC.

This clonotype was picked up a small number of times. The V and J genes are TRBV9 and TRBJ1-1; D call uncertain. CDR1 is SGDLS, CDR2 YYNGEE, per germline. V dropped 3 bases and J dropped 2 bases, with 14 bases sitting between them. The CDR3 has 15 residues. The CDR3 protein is CASSEGVTGNTEAFF. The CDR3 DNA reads TGTGCCAGCAGCGAGGGAGTCACGGGTAACACTGAAGCTTTCTTT.

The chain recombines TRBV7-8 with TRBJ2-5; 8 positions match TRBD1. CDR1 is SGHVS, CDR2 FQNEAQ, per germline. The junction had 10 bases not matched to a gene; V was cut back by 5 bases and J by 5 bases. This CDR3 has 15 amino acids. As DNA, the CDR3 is TGTGCCAGCAGCCTACCCCCAGGGGGCTGGGAGACCCAGTACTTC. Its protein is CASSLPPGGWETQYF.

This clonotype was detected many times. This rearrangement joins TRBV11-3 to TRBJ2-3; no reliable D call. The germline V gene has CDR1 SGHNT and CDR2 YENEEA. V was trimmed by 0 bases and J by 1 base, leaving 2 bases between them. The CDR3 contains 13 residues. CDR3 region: CASSLDGTDTQYF. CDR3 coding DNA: TGTGCCAGCAGCTTAGACGGCACAGATACGCAGTATTTT.

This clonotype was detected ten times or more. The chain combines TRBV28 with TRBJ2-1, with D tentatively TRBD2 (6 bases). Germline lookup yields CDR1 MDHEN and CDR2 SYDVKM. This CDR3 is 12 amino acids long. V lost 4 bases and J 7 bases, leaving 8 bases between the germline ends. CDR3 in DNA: TGTGCCAGCAGTTCGGGAGATAATGAGCAGTTCTTC. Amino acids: CASSSGDNEQFF. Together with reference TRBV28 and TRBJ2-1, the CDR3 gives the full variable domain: DVKVTQSSRYLVKRTGEKVFLECVQDMDHENMFWYRQDPGLGLRLIYFSYDVKMKEKGDIPEGYSVSREKKERFSLILESASTNQTSMYLCASSSGDNEQFFGPGTRLTVL.